The clone carrying this TCR beta chain was counted between two and nine times. Its specificity is unknown. This table comes from immunoSEQ multiplex PCR, and its TCRdb copy is limited to in-frame clones, with some not included. This table has roughly 17,000 clones, about four fifths appearing once. This sample stems from a study of PD-1 blockade in classical Hodgkin lymphoma. Study-level findings and limits: Only CD4+ TCR diversity, not CD8+, had risen significantly by C4D1. Newly diagnosed patients were reported to start with lower TCR diversity than healthy donors. Individuals who commenced nivolumab within less than 1 year of ASCT were excluded.

V shed 3 bases, J shed 3 bases, and the junction held 10 bases outside the gene matches. The CDR3 runs 17 residues. Germline CDR1 is SGHRS and CDR2 is YFSETQ. Time point noted: cycle 4 day 1 (C4D1), after five to seven weeks of nivolumab. Following autologous stem cell transplantation, relapse occurred in every patient, and exposure to brentuximab vedotin varied. Under best response, outcomes were complete response, partial response or progressive disease. V usage is TRBV5-1 and J usage is TRBJ2-1; 9 bases align to TRBD2. Sequencing was performed on peripheral blood mononuclear cells (PBMCs), taken before the fourth cycle of nivolumab. The TCR originated in a human donor with classical Hodgkin lymphoma. The CDR3 loop reads CASSSSYSGGIYNEQFF. The CDR3 coding sequence is TGCGCCAGCAGCTCCTCATATAGCGGGGGTATCTACAATGAGCAGTTCTTC.